The next 28 T cell receptor beta chains were all read from a single sample in a study of kidney transplant recipient with SARS-CoV-2 infection. TCRdb processed the reads anew with MiXCR; each CDR3 protein has one entry. The data show fewer than 250,000 distinct CDR3 sequences, about 28% seen once. The sample was a blood sample, taken at baseline and on day 111 from a kidney transplant recipient. Every receptor here comes from a male patient in his thirties who had COVID-19 and was a kidney transplant recipient. Part of the T cells may come from the graft donor.

Many counts were recorded for this clonotype. The CDR3 sequence: CASSPRSTLRKTYGYTF. Written as DNA, the CDR3 is TGTGCCAGCAGCCCAAGAAGCACCCTTCGAAAGACCTATGGCTACACCTTC. The chain recombines TRBV3-1 with TRBJ1-2; D is ambiguous. CDR1 is LGHDT and CDR2 is YNNKEL in the germline V gene (reference sequence). The CDR3 totals 17 residues. Trimming stripped 4 bases from V and 4 bases from J, with 22 bases between.

A word on this clonotype: This may come from a read error, since a much larger clone is one base off. The chain links TRBV20-1 to TRBJ2-4; possibly TRBD2 for D (7 bases). The J call may be incorrect, as the DNA end agrees better with TRBJ2-7. The CDR3 has 14 residues. The germline V gene encodes CDR1 DFQATT and CDR2 SNEGSKA (reference sequence). This CDR3 reads CGAPRGAQSGEQYF. DNA of the CDR3: TGCGGTGCTCCCCGGGGGGCGCAGTCCGGCGAGCAGTACTTC.

On this clonotype itself: A single base separates this from a much larger clone, so it may be a read error. The rearrangement uses TRBV29-1 and TRBJ2-7; TRBD2 aligns across 9 bases. Per germline, CDR1 SQVTM and CDR2 ANQGSEA. With 1 base clipped from V and 2 bases from J, the junction kept 18 bases outside the gene matches. CDR3 length: 19 amino acids. The CDR3 nucleotides read TGCAGCGTTGAAGTTACGGGTCCTAGCGGGGCTCGAGGAGCCTACGAGCAGTACTTC. It yields the protein CSVEVTGPSGARGAYEQYF.

This clonotype was detected many times. The V and J genes are TRBV5-4 and TRBJ1-2; D is ambiguous. The CDR3 has 16 residues. Germline-derived CDR1 and CDR2 are SGHNT and YYREEE (reference sequence). Trimming stripped 7 bases from V and 4 bases from J, with 23 bases between. CDR3 region: CASLADVPGKTYGYTF. DNA of the CDR3: TGTGCCAGCCTGGCCGACGTACCAGGAAAGACCTATGGCTACACCTTC. Filled out from reference TRBV5-4 and TRBJ1-2, the complete variable domain reads ETGVTQSPTHLIKTRGQQVTLRCSSQSGHNTVSWYQQALGQGPQFIFQYYREEENGRGNFPPRFSGLQFPNYSSELNVNALELDDSALYLCASLADVPGKTYGYTFGSGTRLTVV.

This clonotype was picked up a small number of times. The chain couples TRBV10-3 to TRBJ2-1; 7 bases map to TRBD2. The CDR3 covers 18 residues. The V and J ends lost 3 bases and 6 bases, in that order; junction bases with no gene match: 17. Germline V gene lookup returns CDR1 ENHRY and CDR2 SYGVKD. CDR3 amino acids: CAISDSRSVTSRSNEQFF. For the CDR3, the DNA is TGTGCCATCAGTGACTCCCGCAGTGTGACTAGCAGGTCCAATGAGCAGTTCTTC.

There are many counts of this clonotype. V and J are TRBV6-5 and TRBJ2-7, with TRBD1 identical over 7 bases. The V and J ends lost 5 bases and 5 bases, in that order; junction bases with no gene match: 12. Looked up from germline, CDR1 is MNHEY and CDR2 is SVGAGI. This CDR3 has 15 residues. The CDR3 coding sequence is TGTGCCAGCAGTCCTACTCGGGACAGCTTCAACGAGCAGTACTTC. Translated, it gives CASSPTRDSFNEQYF.

This clonotype came up many times. The chain is built from TRBV19 and TRBJ2-6; 9 bases are shared with TRBD1. The CDR3 spans 16 residues. The ends lost 8 bases at V and 2 bases at J; junction bases unmatched: 7. Germline V gives CDR1 LNHDA, CDR2 SQIVND (reference sequence). CDR3 protein: CASAKQGAPGANVLTF. CDR3 nucleotide sequence: TGTGCCAGTGCAAAACAGGGGGCGCCTGGGGCCAACGTCCTGACTTTC.

This clonotype was found many times. The chain is built from TRBV27 and TRBJ2-1; 7 positions match TRBD1. This CDR3 contains 17 residues. CDR1 MNHEY and CDR2 SMNVEV come from the germline V gene (reference sequence). Germline trimming cut 1 base from V and 4 bases from J; bases unmatched to any gene: 10. The CDR3 region is CASSLYPRQGSYNEQFF. DNA of the CDR3: TGTGCCAGCAGTTTATATCCCCGACAGGGATCGTACAATGAGCAGTTCTTC.

This clonotype has just a few counts. The chain couples TRBV15 to TRBJ2-5; TRBD1 or TRBD2 may be the D gene (5 bases each). V shed 5 bases and J shed 2 bases, with 12 bases lying between them. There are 14 residues in the CDR3. CDR1 is LNHNV, CDR2 YYDKDF, per germline (reference sequence). CDR3 nucleotides: TGTGCCACCAGCCGGGGACGGATACAAGAGACCCAGTACTTC. Amino acids: CATSRGRIQETQYF.

This clonotype appeared a single time. This may stem from a read error, because a much larger clone lies one nucleotide away. The chain couples TRBV7-6 to TRBJ2-5; D gene unclear. Germline CDR1 reads SGHVS; CDR2 reads FNYEAQ. CDR3 length: 13 amino acids. The CDR3 loop reads CASSLGTRETQYF. CDR3 bases: TGTGCTAGCAGCTTAGGAACCCGGGAGACCCAGTACTTC. The variable domain in full, with the rest retrieved from reference TRBV7-6 and TRBJ2-5, is GAGVSQSPRYKVTKRGQDVALRCDPISGHVSLYWYRQALGQGPEFLTYFNYEAQQDKSGLPNDRFSAERPEGSISTLTIQRTEQRDSAMYRCASSLGTRETQYFGPGTRLLVL.

In its sample, this clonotype was seen many times. The chain carries TRBV25-1 and TRBJ1-2; D uncertain. The CDR3 totals 17 residues. Germline CDR1 MGHDK, CDR2 SYGVNS. Trimming removed 4 bases from V and 4 bases from J, with 22 bases in between. CDR3 residues: CASSVLLELGKTYGYTF. CDR3 bases: TGTGCCAGCAGTGTACTTCTAGAACTGGGAAAGACCTATGGCTACACCTTC.

This clonotype was detected ten times or more. CDR3 loop: CASSPDRGWDEQYF. Written as DNA, the CDR3 is TGTGCCAGCAGCCCCGACAGGGGCTGGGACGAGCAGTACTTC. The rearrangement joins TRBV6-5 to TRBJ2-7; 8 bases match TRBD1. The CDR3 loop spans 14 amino acids. CDR1 and CDR2 from the germline V gene are MNHEY and SVGAGI. Losses at the gene ends were 6 bases for V and 5 bases for J; bases not matched to a gene: 9.

Turning to this clonotype: A much more abundant neighbour one base away suggests this may be a read error. This chain joins TRBV10-3 and TRBJ2-1; perhaps TRBD1 as D (5 bases). Germline assignment: CDR1 ENHRY and CDR2 SYGVKD. The CDR3 covers 16 residues. The V end was cut by 4 bases, the J end by 1 base, with 14 bases between. As DNA, the CDR3 is TGTGCCATCAGTGGCGCGGAAGGGGAATCCTACAATGAGCAGTTCTTC. It codes for CAISGAEGESYNEQFF.

Turning to this clonotype: With a much larger clone just one base away, this may be a read error. The CDR3: CASSQAFATNEKPFF. The CDR3 DNA follows: TGTGCCAGCAGCCAAGCTTTCGCAACTAATGAAAAACCGTTTTTT. This sequence joins TRBV3-1 and TRBJ1-4; D remains ambiguous. CDR1 and CDR2 from the germline V gene are LGHDT and YNNKEL (reference sequence). This CDR3 contains 15 residues. The whole variable domain, filled in from reference TRBV3-1 and TRBJ1-4, reads DTAVSQTPKYLVTQMGNDKSIKCEQNLGHDTMYWYKQDSKKFLKIMFSYNNKELIINETVPNRFSPKSPDKAHLNLHINSLELGDSAVYFCASSQAFATNEKPFFGSGTQLSVL.

On this clonotype itself: Since a much larger clone is just one base distant, this may be a read error. V usage is TRBV24-1 and J usage is TRBJ1-5, with D unresolved. Per the germline V gene, CDR1 is KGHDR and CDR2 is SFDVKD. V lost 1 base, J lost 4 bases, and 22 bases lay in between. CDR3 length equals 19 residues. The CDR3 loop is CATSDLLHRQIYRNQPQHF. Here the CDR3 DNA reads TGTGCCACCAGTGATTTATTACACCGGCAGATATATAGAAATCAGCCCCAGCATTTT.

This clonotype was observed many times. V gene TRBV4-2 combines with J gene TRBJ2-1; D unresolved. Germline CDR1 is LGHNA and CDR2 is YNFKEQ. The CDR3 runs 15 residues. Trimming removed 1 base from V and 5 bases from J, with 12 bases in between. The CDR3 protein is CASSQVGETNNEQFF. CDR3 DNA: TGTGCCAGCAGCCAAGTAGGCGAGACAAACAATGAGCAGTTCTTC.

This clonotype was observed at least ten times. This chain joins TRBV12-2 and TRBJ2-7; no check of the table's D call, TRBD1, against the DNA was made. TRBV12-2 is recorded as a pseudogene. The CDR3 spans 16 residues. CDR3 in amino acids: CASRIQTGILPYEQYV. DNA of the CDR3: TGTGCAAGTCGCATCCAGACAGGGATCTTACCCTACGAGCAGTACGTC.

Turning to this clonotype: The final CDR3 position lacks the conserved phenylalanine or tryptophan, pointing to a likely read error. The chain uses TRBV27 and TRBJ2-7; D call uncertain. V was shortened by 5 bases and J by 2 bases, with 10 bases between the two germline ends. The germline gives CDR1 MNHEY, CDR2 SMNVEV (reference sequence). CDR3 length equals 13 residues. The CDR3 sequence is CASSPHGAYEQYA. The CDR3 DNA sequence: TGTGCCAGCAGTCCCCACGGAGCCTACGAGCAGTACGCC.

This clonotype was picked up many times. V is TRBV3-1 and J is TRBJ1-2; D is uncertain. The CDR3 totals 12 residues. The germline V gene encodes CDR1 LGHDT and CDR2 YNNKEL (reference sequence). The germline V and J ends were trimmed by 4 bases and 4 bases, with 7 bases remaining between them. CDR3 loop: CASSRKAYGYTF. The CDR3 DNA sequence: TGTGCCAGCAGCCGGAAAGCCTATGGCTACACCTTC.

This clonotype was seen repeatedly, ten times or more. The rearrangement uses TRBV30 and TRBJ2-5, with D perhaps TRBD2 (6 bases). The germline V gene has CDR1 GTSNPN and CDR2 SVGIG (reference sequence). Deletions cut 1 base from V and 5 bases from J, with 20 bases between. The CDR3 contains 16 residues. CDR3 amino acids: CAWSDGRGTSGETQYF. The CDR3 nucleotides are TGTGCCTGGAGTGACGGGCGAGGGACTTCCGGGGAGACCCAGTACTTC.

Remarks on this clonotype: Being one base from a much bigger clone, this may be a read error. The chain joins TRBV6-5 to TRBJ2-2; D remains unclear. The V and J ends lost 5 bases and 1 base respectively, with 11 bases between them. CDR3 length: 15 amino acids. Germline assignment: CDR1 MNHEY and CDR2 SVGAGI. This CDR3 reads CASSSVAGNTGELFF. CDR3 DNA: TGTGCCAGCAGTAGCGTGGCAGGGAACACCGGGGAGCTGTTTTTT.

There are a few counts of this clonotype. The rearrangement uses TRBV10-1 and TRBJ1-2; the D is unclear. Per germline, CDR1 WNHNN and CDR2 SYGVQD (reference sequence). The ends were cut back, 5 bases at V and 4 bases at J, with 23 bases in the middle. The CDR3 covers 17 residues. CDR3 nucleotide sequence: TGCGCCAGCAGTACACAAGAAAGATCGCGAAAGACCTATGGCTACACCTTC. Its translation is CASSTQERSRKTYGYTF.

This clonotype appeared a few times. The chain couples TRBV6-4 to TRBJ2-3; D gene ambiguous. The CDR3 consists of 15 residues. Trimming left V 1 base short and J 1 base short, with 9 bases between. Looked up from germline, CDR1 is MRHNA and CDR2 is SNTAGT. CDR3 sequence reads: CASSDYDGGTDTQYF. The CDR3 DNA reads TGTGCCAGCAGTGACTATGACGGCGGCACAGATACGCAGTATTTT.

This clonotype was observed at least ten times. This chain joins TRBV3-1 and TRBJ1-1; D is uncertain. V lost 5 bases and J 4 bases, leaving 23 bases between the germline ends. CDR1 and CDR2 (germline): LGHDT, YNNKEL (reference sequence). The CDR3 length is 17 residues. CDR3 protein: CASSTYNPISIRTEAFF. The CDR3 DNA sequence: TGTGCCAGCAGCACATATAATCCCATTTCAATTCGCACTGAAGCTTTCTTT. The complete variable domain, with remaining parts taken from reference TRBV3-1 and TRBJ1-1, reads DTAVSQTPKYLVTQMGNDKSIKCEQNLGHDTMYWYKQDSKKFLKIMFSYNNKELIINETVPNRFSPKSPDKAHLNLHINSLELGDSAVYFCASSTYNPISIRTEAFFGQGTRLTVV.

This clonotype has a handful of counts. The rearrangement joins TRBV20-1 to TRBJ1-2, with D unclear. The CDR3 length is 16 residues. Trimming shortened V by 2 bases and J by 4 bases, and 20 bases separated the two germline ends. CDR1 and CDR2 (germline): DFQATT, SNEGSKA (reference sequence). CDR3 residues: CSARQPLFRKTYGYTF. The DNA of the CDR3 is TGCAGTGCTAGACAGCCGCTGTTTCGAAAGACCTATGGCTACACCTTC.

This clonotype has at least ten counts. The chain links TRBV7-6 to TRBJ1-2, with D unresolved. This CDR3 has 17 amino acids. Germline-derived CDR1 and CDR2 are SGHVS and FNYEAQ. The V end was cut by 3 bases, the J end by 4 bases, with 21 bases between. CDR3 protein: CASSLVRESRKTYGYTF. CDR3 in DNA: TGTGCCAGCAGCTTGGTACGTGAATCTCGAAAGACCTATGGCTACACCTTC.

In this sample, this clonotype turned up many times. The genes are TRBV4-3 and TRBJ1-2, with unresolved D. The V gene lost 5 bases and the J gene lost 4 bases, with 23 bases spanning the gap. The CDR3 runs 17 residues. Germline assignment: CDR1 LGHNA and CDR2 YSLEER. This CDR3 reads CASSVEGGRRKTYGYTF. CDR3 in DNA: TGCGCCAGCAGCGTGGAAGGAGGACGTCGAAAGACCTATGGCTACACCTTC.

This clonotype was seen ten or more times. The chain combines TRBV30 with TRBJ1-2; D remains unclear. CDR3 size: 16 residues. CDR1 and CDR2 from the germline V gene are GTSNPN and SVGIG (reference sequence). The germline V and J ends were trimmed by 5 bases and 4 bases, with 23 bases remaining between them. The CDR3 nucleotides read TGTGCCTGGGACCGAGAGCGTTATAGAAAGACCTATGGCTACACCTTC. Translation gives CAWDRERYRKTYGYTF.